The 21 T cell receptor beta chains below come from one sample, sequenced in a study of glioma-infiltrating T cells after dendritic cell vaccination. This table comes from immunoSEQ multiplex PCR, and its TCRdb copy is limited to in-frame clones, with some not included. The sample holds approximately 22,000 clones, around 79% seen once. The sample consisted of blood, taken before dendritic cell vaccination. These TCRs come from a human donor with glioblastoma.

The chain joins TRBV25-1 to TRBJ2-5, with 12 nucleotides matching TRBD2. CDR1 is MGHDK and CDR2 is SYGVNS in the germline V gene. The trim removed 2 bases at V and 9 bases at J, leaving 13 bases unmatched. The CDR3 totals 17 residues. CDR3 in DNA: TGTGCCAGCAGTGAAGAGTGGGCTAGCGGGAGGGGGGGGGCCCAGTACTTC. Protein product: CASSEEWASGRGGAQYF.

This clone is medium-sized within its sample. The chain carries TRBV7-6 and TRBJ2-3, with 12 bases aligning to TRBD2. This CDR3 is built from 16 residues. Losses at the gene ends were 5 bases for V and 2 bases for J; bases not matched to a gene: 5. Germline V gene sequence: CDR1 SGHVS, CDR2 FNYEAQ. The CDR3 region has the DNA TGTGCCAGCAGCAAGACTAGCGGGGGACTCACAGATACGCAGTATTTT. Protein sequence: CASSKTSGGLTDTQYF.

This chain links TRBV2 with TRBJ2-7; D call uncertain. Germline V CDR1 and CDR2: SNHLY, FYNNEI. Trimming took off 8 bases at V and 4 bases at J, with 12 bases between the two ends. This CDR3 has 12 amino acids. This CDR3 reads CASAPSGYEQYF. CDR3 nucleotides: TGTGCCAGCGCCCCATCCGGGTACGAGCAGTACTTC.

This clone showed up just a few times. This chain connects TRBV7-3 to TRBJ2-1, with TRBD2 as a possible D gene (6 bases). The germline V gene encodes CDR1 SGHTA and CDR2 FQGTGA. Between the trimmed V and J ends, which lost 5 bases and 7 bases, there was a span of 24 bases. The CDR3 sequence is 17 residues long. CDR3 DNA: TGTGCCAGCAGCCCGGAGGGGTCCGGGCCTGATGAGAATGAGCAGTTCTTC. This gives the protein CASSPEGSGPDENEQFF.

The chain is built from TRBV7-9 and TRBJ1-1; D remains ambiguous. This CDR3 spans 13 amino acids. The ends were cut back, 5 bases at V and 0 bases at J, with 7 bases in the middle. The germline V gene has CDR1 SEHNR and CDR2 FQNEAQ (reference sequence). CDR3 bases: TGTGCCAGCAGCCATCAGTTGAACACTGAAGCTTTCTTT. This translates into CASSHQLNTEAFF.

The rearrangement joins TRBV19 to TRBJ2-7; 7 positions agree with TRBD1. Trimming at V came to 7 bases and at J to 7 bases, leaving 13 bases not matched to a gene. Germline-derived CDR1 and CDR2 are LNHDA and SQIVND (reference sequence). CDR3 length: 14 residues. CDR3 coding DNA: TGTGCCAGTACCGAAACAGGGGCCAGGGGGGAGCAGTACTTC. Translating gives CASTETGARGEQYF.

The chain joins TRBV5-1 to TRBJ2-5, with 7 bases that match TRBD1. CDR1 is SGHRS and CDR2 is YFSETQ in the germline V gene. The V and J ends lost 4 bases and 3 bases, in that order; junction bases with no gene match: 12. This CDR3 comprises 16 residues. The CDR3 loop reads CASSANTGVGEETQYF. CDR3 nucleotide sequence: TGCGCCAGCAGCGCGAACACAGGGGTTGGGGAAGAGACCCAGTACTTC.

The chain joins TRBV2 to TRBJ2-1; TRBD2 matches 8 bases. The CDR3 extends over 14 amino acids. The germline V gene encodes CDR1 SNHLY and CDR2 FYNNEI. J gave up 2 bases and V 3 bases, and 0 bases lay outside the gene matches. CDR3 in amino acids: CASSDGRAYNEQFF. The CDR3 bases are TGTGCCAGCAGTGACGGGAGGGCCTACAATGAGCAGTTCTTC.

In this sample, this clone is medium-sized. The V and J genes are TRBV28 and TRBJ1-2; a weak D match, TRBD1 (6 bases). Per germline, CDR1 MDHEN and CDR2 SYDVKM. The CDR3 is 13 amino acids. Trimming took off 4 bases at V and 10 bases at J, with 16 bases between the two ends. The CDR3 coding sequence is TGTGCCAGCAGTTCTATAACACAGGGCTTCTACACCTTC. This sequence encodes CASSSITQGFYTF.

Remarks on this clone: This sample also contains other DNA sequences that code for the same CDR3. The rearrangement uses TRBV7-6 and TRBJ2-1, with 15 bases aligning to TRBD2. Germline assignment: CDR1 SGHVS and CDR2 FNYEAQ. Trimming at V came to 3 bases and at J to 2 bases, leaving 11 bases not matched to a gene. This CDR3 comprises 20 residues. CDR3 region: CASSLGTGLAGGPAYNEQFF. The DNA for the CDR3 is TGTGCCAGCAGCTTGGGCACCGGACTAGCGGGGGGGCCGGCCTACAATGAGCAGTTCTTC.

CDR3: CASSRQGASTEAFF. Written as DNA, the CDR3 is TGTGCCAGTAGCCGACAGGGGGCGAGTACTGAAGCTTTCTTT. The chain has TRBV19 and TRBJ1-1; 10 bases map to TRBD1. The ends lost 6 bases at V and 5 bases at J; junction bases unmatched: 6. Germline CDR1 is LNHDA and CDR2 is SQIVND (reference sequence). This CDR3 comprises 14 residues.

Written as DNA, the CDR3 is TGTGCCTGGAGTCACAGGGACTACGAGCAGTACTTC. Residues: CAWSHRDYEQYF. The chain has TRBV30 and TRBJ2-7; D is possibly TRBD1 (6 bases). Trimming left V 2 bases short and J 3 bases short, with 8 bases between. In germline, CDR1 is GTSNPN, CDR2 SVGIG (reference sequence). This CDR3 comprises 12 residues.

This clone was seen once. The chain couples TRBV15 to TRBJ1-5; D is unclear. CDR3 size: 14 residues. V was pared by 5 bases and J by 2 bases, with 10 bases between. CDR1 LNHNV and CDR2 YYDKDF come from the germline V gene (reference sequence). The CDR3 sequence: CATSGGQGNQPQHF. CDR3 bases: TGTGCCACCAGCGGTGGGCAGGGCAATCAGCCCCAGCATTTT. The variable domain in full, with the rest retrieved from reference TRBV15 and TRBJ1-5, is DAMVIQNPRYQVTQFGKPVTLSCSQTLNHNVMYWYQQKSSQAPKLLFHYYDKDFNNEADTPDNFQSRRPNTSFCFLDIRSPGLGDTAMYLCATSGGQGNQPQHFGDGTRLSIL.

The rearrangement joins TRBV11-1 to TRBJ1-2; TRBD1 agrees at 10 bases. J lost 7 bases, V lost 0 bases, and 8 bases had no gene match. The CDR3 runs to 16 residues. The germline V gene encodes CDR1 SGHAT and CDR2 FQDESV (reference sequence). The DNA for the CDR3 is TGTGCCAGCAGCTTAGCGGATCCGGGACAGGGGTTTGGCTACACCTTC. Its translation: CASSLADPGQGFGYTF.

V is TRBV5-1 and J is TRBJ2-5, with 10 bases that match TRBD2. The V and J ends lost 2 bases and 7 bases, in that order; junction bases with no gene match: 11. The CDR3 totals 16 residues. Germline-derived CDR1 and CDR2 are SGHRS and YFSETQ. The CDR3 protein is CASSFPQREGRGTQYF. CDR3 nucleotide sequence: TGCGCCAGCAGCTTTCCCCAGCGGGAGGGCCGAGGGACCCAGTACTTC.

The chain employs TRBV28 and TRBJ2-7; TRBD2 matches 11 bases. Germline CDR1 reads MDHEN; CDR2 reads SYDVKM. V trimming: 6 bases; J trimming: 1 base; junction bases outside the gene matches: 5. The CDR3 length is 15 residues. The CDR3 DNA reads TGTGCCAGCAGGACCGGACTAGCGGGTTCCTACGAGCAGTACTTC. Protein product: CASRTGLAGSYEQYF.

The chain combines TRBV7-9 with TRBJ2-7; 7 bases align to TRBD2. The length of the CDR3 is 15 residues. From germline, CDR1 is SEHNR and CDR2 FQNEAQ (reference sequence). With V trimmed by 6 bases and J by 0 bases, 8 bases remained unmatched. The CDR3 protein is CASRGVGGASYEQYF. CDR3 bases: TGTGCCAGCAGGGGGGTGGGAGGGGCCTCCTACGAGCAGTACTTC.

The rearrangement joins TRBV6-5 to TRBJ1-1; D call uncertain. The germline gives CDR1 MNHEY, CDR2 SVGAGI. The CDR3 consists of 12 residues. V was trimmed by 2 bases and J by 7 bases, leaving 8 bases between them. The CDR3 nucleotides are TGTGCCAGCAGTTACACGAACGGTGAAGCTTTCTTT. This sequence encodes CASSYTNGEAFF.

The rearrangement uses TRBV7-9 and TRBJ2-1, with 8 bases lining up with TRBD2. In germline, CDR1 is SEHNR, CDR2 FQNEAQ (reference sequence). V shed 5 bases, J shed 0 bases, and the junction held 9 bases outside the gene matches. The CDR3 is made up of 17 amino acids. This CDR3 reads CASSTPKRGSSYNEQFF. The CDR3 DNA follows: TGTGCCAGCAGCACTCCAAAGCGGGGGAGCTCCTACAATGAGCAGTTCTTC. The variable domain in full, with the rest retrieved from reference TRBV7-9 and TRBJ2-1, is DTGVSQNPRHKITKRGQNVTFRCDPISEHNRLYWYRQTLGQGPEFLTYFQNEAQLEKSRLLSDRFSAERPKGSFSTLEIQRTEQGDSAMYLCASSTPKRGSSYNEQFFGPGTRLTVL.

This clone showed up just a few times. The gene calls are TRBV27 and TRBJ1-2, with 8 nucleotides matching TRBD1. CDR1 and CDR2 from the germline V gene are MNHEY and SMNVEV (reference sequence). V was clipped by 3 bases and J by 6 bases; unmatched bases: 3. The CDR3 length is 13 residues. The CDR3: CASSFLTGDGYTF. CDR3 sequence (DNA): TGTGCCAGCAGTTTCCTGACAGGGGATGGCTACACCTTC.

The chain combines TRBV19 with TRBJ2-5, with 8 positions matching TRBD1. The germline CDR1 and CDR2 sequences are LNHDA and SQIVND (reference sequence). The V segment lost 5 bases and the J segment 4 bases; nucleotides outside the gene matches: 6. The CDR3 loop spans 14 amino acids. CDR3 amino acids: CASSPGQGIETQYF. The CDR3 bases are TGTGCCAGTAGTCCCGGACAGGGAATAGAGACCCAGTACTTC.